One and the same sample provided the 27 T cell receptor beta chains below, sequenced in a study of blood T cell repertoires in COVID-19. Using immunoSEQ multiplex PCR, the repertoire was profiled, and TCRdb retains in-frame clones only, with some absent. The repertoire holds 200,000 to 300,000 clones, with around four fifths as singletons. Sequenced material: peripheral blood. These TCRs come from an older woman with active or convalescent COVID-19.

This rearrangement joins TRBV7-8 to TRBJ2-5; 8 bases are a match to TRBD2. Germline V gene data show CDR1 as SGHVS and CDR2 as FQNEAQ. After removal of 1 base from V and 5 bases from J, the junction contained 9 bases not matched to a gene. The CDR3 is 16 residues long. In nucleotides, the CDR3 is TGTGCCAGCAGCTTAGGGGCGGGGGGTGGCCCTGAGACCCAGTACTTC. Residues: CASSLGAGGGPETQYF.

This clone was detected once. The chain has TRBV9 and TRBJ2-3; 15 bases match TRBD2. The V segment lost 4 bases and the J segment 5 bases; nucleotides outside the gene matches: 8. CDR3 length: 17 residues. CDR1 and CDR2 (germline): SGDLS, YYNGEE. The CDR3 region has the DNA TGTGCCAGCAGCCCTGGGGGGACTAGCGGGAGGATAGATACGCAGTATTTT. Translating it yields CASSPGGTSGRIDTQYF. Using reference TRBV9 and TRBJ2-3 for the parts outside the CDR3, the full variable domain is DSGVTQTPKHLITATGQRVTLRCSPRSGDLSVYWYQQSLDQGLQFLIQYYNGEERAKGNILERFSAQQFPDLHSELNLSSLELGDSALYFCASSPGGTSGRIDTQYFGPGTRLTVL.

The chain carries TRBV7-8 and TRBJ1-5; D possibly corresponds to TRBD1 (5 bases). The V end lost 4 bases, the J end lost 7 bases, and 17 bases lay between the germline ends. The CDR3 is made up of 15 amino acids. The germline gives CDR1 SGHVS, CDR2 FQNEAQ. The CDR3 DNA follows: TGTGCCAGCAGCTCAAGTGCGGGGGGTTGGCAGCCCCAGCATTTT. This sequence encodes CASSSSAGGWQPQHF.

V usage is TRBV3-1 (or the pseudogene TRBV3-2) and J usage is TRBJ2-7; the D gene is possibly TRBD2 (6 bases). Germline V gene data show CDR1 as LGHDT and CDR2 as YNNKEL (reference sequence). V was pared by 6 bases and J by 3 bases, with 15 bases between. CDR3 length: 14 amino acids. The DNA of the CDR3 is TGTGCCAGCAGTAAGAGTAGCGGTCGCTACGAGCAGTACTTC. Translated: CASSKSSGRYEQYF.

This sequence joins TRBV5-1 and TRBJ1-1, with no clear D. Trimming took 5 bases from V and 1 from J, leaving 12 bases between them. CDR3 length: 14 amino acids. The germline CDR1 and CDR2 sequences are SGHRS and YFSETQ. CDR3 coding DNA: TGCGCCAGCAGTTACGAGGTAGCGAACACTGAAGCTTTCTTT. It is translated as CASSYEVANTEAFF.

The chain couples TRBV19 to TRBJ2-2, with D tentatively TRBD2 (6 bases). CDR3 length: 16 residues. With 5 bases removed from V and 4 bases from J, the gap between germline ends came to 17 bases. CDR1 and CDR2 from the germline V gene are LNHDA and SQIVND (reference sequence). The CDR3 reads CASSSPGTEGTGELFF. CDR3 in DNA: TGTGCCAGTAGTTCCCCCGGGACTGAGGGCACCGGGGAGCTGTTTTTT. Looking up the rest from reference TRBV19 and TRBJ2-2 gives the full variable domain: DGGITQSPKYLFRKEGQNVTLSCEQNLNHDAMYWYRQDPGQGLRLIYYSQIVNDFQKGDIAEGYSVSREKKESFPLTVTSAQKNPTAFYLCASSSPGTEGTGELFFGEGSRLTVL.

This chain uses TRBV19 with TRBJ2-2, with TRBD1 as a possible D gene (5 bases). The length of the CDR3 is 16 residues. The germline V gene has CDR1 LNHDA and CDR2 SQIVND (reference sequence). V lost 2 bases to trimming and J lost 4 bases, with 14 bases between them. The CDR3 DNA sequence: TGTGCCAGTAGTATAACGTCCAGGGTCGGCACCGGGGAGCTGTTTTTT. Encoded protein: CASSITSRVGTGELFF.

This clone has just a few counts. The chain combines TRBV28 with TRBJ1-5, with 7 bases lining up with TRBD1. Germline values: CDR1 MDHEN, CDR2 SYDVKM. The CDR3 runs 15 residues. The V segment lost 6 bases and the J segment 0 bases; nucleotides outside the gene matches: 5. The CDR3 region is CASSRDSHSNQPQHF. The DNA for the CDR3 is TGTGCCAGCAGCCGGGACAGCCATAGCAATCAGCCCCAGCATTTT.

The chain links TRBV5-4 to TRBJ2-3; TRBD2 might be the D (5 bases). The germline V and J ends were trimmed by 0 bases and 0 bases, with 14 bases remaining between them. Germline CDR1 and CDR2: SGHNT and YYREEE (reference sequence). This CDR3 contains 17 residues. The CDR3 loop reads CASSLAPWTASTDTQYF. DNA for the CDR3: TGTGCCAGCAGCTTGGCTCCCTGGACTGCAAGCACAGATACGCAGTATTTT.

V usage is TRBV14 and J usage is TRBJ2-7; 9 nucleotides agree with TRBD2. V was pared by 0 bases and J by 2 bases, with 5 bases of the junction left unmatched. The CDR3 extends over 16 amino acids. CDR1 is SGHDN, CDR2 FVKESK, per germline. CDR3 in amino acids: CASSQESSGETYEQYV. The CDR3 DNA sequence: TGTGCCAGCAGCCAAGAGTCTAGCGGGGAGACCTACGAGCAGTACGTC.

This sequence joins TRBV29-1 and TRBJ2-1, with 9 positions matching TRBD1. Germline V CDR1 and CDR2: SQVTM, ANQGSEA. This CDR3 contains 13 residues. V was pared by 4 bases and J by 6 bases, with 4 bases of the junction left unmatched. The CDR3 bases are TGCAGCGTTGGGAGGACAGGGGTCAATGAGCAGTTCTTC. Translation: CSVGRTGVNEQFF.

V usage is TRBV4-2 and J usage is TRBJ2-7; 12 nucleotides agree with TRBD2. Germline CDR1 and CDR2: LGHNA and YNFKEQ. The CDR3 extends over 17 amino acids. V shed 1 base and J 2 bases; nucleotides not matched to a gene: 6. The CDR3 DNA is TGTGCCAGCAGCCAAGTACTAGCGGGAGGTGCCCCCTACGAGCAGTACTTC. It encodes CASSQVLAGGAPYEQYF.

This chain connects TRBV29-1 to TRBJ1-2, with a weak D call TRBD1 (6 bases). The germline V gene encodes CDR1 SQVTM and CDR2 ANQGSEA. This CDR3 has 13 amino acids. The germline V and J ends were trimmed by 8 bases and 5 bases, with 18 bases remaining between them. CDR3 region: CSLGGGDGYGYTF. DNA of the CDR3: TGCAGCCTAGGGGGAGGGGATGGGTATGGCTACACCTTC.

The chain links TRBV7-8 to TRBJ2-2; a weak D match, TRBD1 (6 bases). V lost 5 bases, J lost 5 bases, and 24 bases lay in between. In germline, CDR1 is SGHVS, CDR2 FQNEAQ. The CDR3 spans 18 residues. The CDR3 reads CASSTSAAYRVGTGELFF. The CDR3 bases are TGTGCCAGCAGCACCTCCGCCGCTTACAGGGTTGGGACCGGGGAGCTGTTTTTT.

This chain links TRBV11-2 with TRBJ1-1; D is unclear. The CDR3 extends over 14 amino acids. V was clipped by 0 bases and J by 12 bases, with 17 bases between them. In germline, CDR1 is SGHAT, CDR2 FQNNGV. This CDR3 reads CASSLERYGERTFF. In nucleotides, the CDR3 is TGTGCCAGCAGCTTAGAGAGGTATGGGGAGCGGACTTTCTTT.

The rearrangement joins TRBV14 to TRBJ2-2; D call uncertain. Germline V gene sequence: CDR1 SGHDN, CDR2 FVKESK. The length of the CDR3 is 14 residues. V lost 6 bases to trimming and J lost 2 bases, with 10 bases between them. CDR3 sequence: CASSRSLNTGELFF. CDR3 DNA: TGTGCCAGCAGTCGAAGCCTTAACACCGGGGAGCTGTTTTTT.

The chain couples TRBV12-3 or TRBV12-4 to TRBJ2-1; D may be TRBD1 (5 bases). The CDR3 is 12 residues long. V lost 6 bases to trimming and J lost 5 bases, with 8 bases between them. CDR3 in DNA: TGTGCCAGCAGCAGGGTCAACAATGAGCAGTTCTTC. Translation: CASSRVNNEQFF.

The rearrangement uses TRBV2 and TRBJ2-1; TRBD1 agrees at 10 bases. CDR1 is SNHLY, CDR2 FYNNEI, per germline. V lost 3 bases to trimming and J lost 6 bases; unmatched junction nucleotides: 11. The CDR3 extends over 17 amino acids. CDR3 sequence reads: CASSEVGTGVLTNEQFF. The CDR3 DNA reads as TGTGCCAGCAGTGAGGTCGGGACAGGGGTTCTGACCAATGAGCAGTTCTTC.

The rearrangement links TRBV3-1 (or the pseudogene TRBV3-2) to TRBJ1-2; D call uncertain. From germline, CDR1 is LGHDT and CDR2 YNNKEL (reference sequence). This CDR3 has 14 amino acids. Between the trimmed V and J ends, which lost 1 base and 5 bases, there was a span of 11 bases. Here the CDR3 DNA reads TGTGCCAGCAGCCAAGTAAACAGTCGGTATGGCTACACCTTC. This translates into CASSQVNSRYGYTF.

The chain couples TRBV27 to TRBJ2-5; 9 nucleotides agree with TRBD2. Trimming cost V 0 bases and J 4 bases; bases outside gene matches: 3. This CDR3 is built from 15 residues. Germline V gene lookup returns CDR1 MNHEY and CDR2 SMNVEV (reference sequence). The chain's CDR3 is CASSLSAGGPETQYF. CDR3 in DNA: TGTGCCAGCAGTTTATCGGCGGGAGGGCCAGAGACCCAGTACTTC.

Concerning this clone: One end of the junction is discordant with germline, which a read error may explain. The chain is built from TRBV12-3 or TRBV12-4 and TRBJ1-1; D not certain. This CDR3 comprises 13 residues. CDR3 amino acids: CVSMPLSSTEAFF. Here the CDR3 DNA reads TGTGTCAGCATGCCGCTAAGCTCCACTGAAGCTTTCTTT.

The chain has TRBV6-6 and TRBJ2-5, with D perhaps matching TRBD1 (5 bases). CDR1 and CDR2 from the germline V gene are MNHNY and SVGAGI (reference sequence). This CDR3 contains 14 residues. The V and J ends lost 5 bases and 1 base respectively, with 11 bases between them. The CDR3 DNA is TGTGCCAGCAGTCAAGGACACCGCCAAGAGACCCAGTACTTC. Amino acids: CASSQGHRQETQYF.

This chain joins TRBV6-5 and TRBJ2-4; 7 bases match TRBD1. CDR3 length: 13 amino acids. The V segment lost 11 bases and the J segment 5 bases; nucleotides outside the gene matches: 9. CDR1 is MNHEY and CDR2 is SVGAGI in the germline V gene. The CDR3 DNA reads TGTGCCTTAAGGGGACAGACGCAAAACATTCAGTACTTC. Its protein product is CALRGQTQNIQYF.

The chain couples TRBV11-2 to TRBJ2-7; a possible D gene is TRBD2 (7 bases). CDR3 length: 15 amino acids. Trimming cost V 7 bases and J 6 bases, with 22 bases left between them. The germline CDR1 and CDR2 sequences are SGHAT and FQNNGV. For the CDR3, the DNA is TGTGCCAGCAAACCTCTAAGCGGGATAGGGGGCGAGCAGTACTTC. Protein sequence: CASKPLSGIGGEQYF.

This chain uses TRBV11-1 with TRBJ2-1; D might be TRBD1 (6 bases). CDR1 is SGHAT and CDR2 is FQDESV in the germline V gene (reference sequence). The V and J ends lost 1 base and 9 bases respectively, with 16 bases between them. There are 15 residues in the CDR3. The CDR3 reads CASSLEGVGTIEQFF. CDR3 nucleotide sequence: TGTGCCAGCAGCTTAGAGGGTGTAGGGACAATTGAGCAGTTCTTC.

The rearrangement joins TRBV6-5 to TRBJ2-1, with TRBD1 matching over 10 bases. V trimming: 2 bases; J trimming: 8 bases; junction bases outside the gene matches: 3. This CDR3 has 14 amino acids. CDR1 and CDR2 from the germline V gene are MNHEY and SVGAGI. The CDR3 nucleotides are TGTGCCAGCAGTTACGGACAGGGGGTGGATGAGCAGTTCTTC. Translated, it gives CASSYGQGVDEQFF.

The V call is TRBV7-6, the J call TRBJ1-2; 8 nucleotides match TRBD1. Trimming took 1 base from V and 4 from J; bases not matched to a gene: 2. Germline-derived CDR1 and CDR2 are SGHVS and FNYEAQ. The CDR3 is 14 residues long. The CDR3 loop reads CASSLDDRGYGYTF. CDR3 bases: TGTGCCAGCAGCTTAGATGACAGGGGCTATGGCTACACCTTC.